This TCR beta chain was recorded in a study of blood T cell repertoires in COVID-19. Across the whole study: PBMCs, B-cell-depleted T cells, or T cells provided the cDNA or gDNA that made up the material.

Two consecutive negative NP/OP PCR tests, clearance, or resolved symptoms defined Cohort 3 recovery. Method: immunoSEQ multiplex PCR; TCRdb's copy keeps in-frame clones and lacks some. This table holds approximately 230,000 clones, 85% to 90% found once. The CDR3 spans 14 residues. This clone was detected once. The J gene is TRBJ2-2, the V gene TRBV12-1; TRBD2 was called by the table and not checked on the DNA. TRBV12-1 counts as a pseudogene. The sequence came from a man in his forties or fifties who had recovered from COVID-19. Material for sequencing was PBMCs or T cells enriched from blood (not recorded which). The DNA of the CDR3 is TGTGCCAGCAGCTTGGATGGAAGAGGCGGGGAGCTGTTTTTT. The encoded protein is CASSLDGRGGELFF.